Listed below are T cell receptor beta chains from one sample, sequenced in a study of neurological immune-mediated disorders. In TCRdb, the 5' RACE reads were re-called with MiXCR into one record per CDR3 protein. This sample has approximately 130,000 distinct CDR3 sequences, with 3.2% found just once. The sample taken for sequencing was PBMCs. The receptors here all came from a woman between 25 and 40 years old with multiple sclerosis. Both conserved end residues are part of each CDR3. Each record gives: V gene, J gene, clone size, CDR3 length, CDR3 protein. The size entry is marked missing in some rows and otherwise reads once, few, many or a size class.

V: TRBV7-8; J: TRBJ2-7; size: many; length: 16; CDR3: CASSIDRDTRPYEQYF
V: TRBV5-1; J: TRBJ1-1; size: many; length: 15; CDR3: CASSLAAGGNTEAFF
V: TRBV18; J: TRBJ1-1; size: -; length: 15; CDR3: CASSRVGGDGTEAFF
V: TRBV7-8; J: TRBJ2-7; size: many; length: 13; CDR3: CASRRSSSYEQYF
V: TRBV7-2; J: TRBJ1-1; size: many; length: 14; CDR3: CASSSWGRNTEAFF
V: TRBV7-9; J: TRBJ2-7; size: many; length: 11; CDR3: CASSLRGEEYF
V: TRBV5-4; J: TRBJ2-1; size: many; length: 17; CDR3: CASSLNPGQGFGNEQFF
V: TRBV20-1; J: TRBJ2-1; size: many; length: 15; CDR3: CSARRRADLYNEQFF
V: TRBV5-1; J: TRBJ2-5; size: many; length: 15; CDR3: CASSLQASRQETQYF
V: TRBV27; J: TRBJ2-3; size: many; length: 17; CDR3: CASSFYRVRSSTDTQYF
V: TRBV5-1; J: TRBJ2-5; size: many; length: 14; CDR3: CASRTGLFQETQYF
V: TRBV18; J: TRBJ2-2; size: many; length: 16; CDR3: CASYSRGAVNTGELFF
V: TRBV29-1; J: TRBJ2-1; size: many; length: 13; CDR3: CSVEGGSYNEQFF
V: TRBV7-2; J: TRBJ2-3; size: many; length: 15; CDR3: CASSLVSAKGDTQYF
V: TRBV15; J: TRBJ2-4; size: many; length: 15; CDR3: CATSTGGAPKNIQYF
V: TRBV12-3/TRBV12-4; J: TRBJ2-5; size: many; length: 15; CDR3: CASSFWASTGSTQYF
V: TRBV5-6; J: TRBJ2-7; size: many; length: 14; CDR3: CASSLGGQGFEQYF
V: TRBV7-6; J: TRBJ1-3; size: many; length: 16; CDR3: CASSLRPIGQESTIYF
V: TRBV7-9; J: TRBJ2-2; size: many; length: 14; CDR3: CASSGGTYTGELFF
V: TRBV7-9; J: TRBJ1-1; size: many; length: 13; CDR3: CASSPYRDGEAFF
V: TRBV20-1; J: TRBJ2-5; size: many; length: 14; CDR3: CSASWGWGEETQYF
V: TRBV7-8; J: TRBJ1-4; size: many; length: 14; CDR3: CASSLGSANEKLFF
V: TRBV7-8; J: TRBJ2-1; size: many; length: 12; CDR3: CASSFRYNEQFF
V: TRBV6-1; J: TRBJ1-2; size: many; length: 16; CDR3: CASSEGLRVGANGYTF
V: TRBV20-1; J: TRBJ2-3; size: -; length: 12; CDR3: CSDDGYTDTQYF
V: TRBV9; J: TRBJ2-2; size: many; length: 17; CDR3: CASSADPGGGNTGELFF
V: TRBV10-3; J: TRBJ1-1; size: many; length: 15; CDR3: CAISEPTGLNTEAFF
V: TRBV6-5; J: TRBJ2-4; size: many; length: 12; CDR3: CATGTGLNIQYF
V: TRBV6-2/TRBV6-3; J: TRBJ1-5; size: many; length: 15; CDR3: CASRRPLSPIRSQHF
V: TRBV7-9; J: TRBJ1-1; size: many; length: 13; CDR3: CASSLIPNTEAFF
V: TRBV7-9; J: TRBJ2-2; size: many; length: 13; CDR3: CASSLDRIGELFF
V: TRBV5-1; J: TRBJ1-1; size: many; length: 16; CDR3: CASSLDRVAMNTEAFF
V: TRBV20-1; J: TRBJ2-7; size: many; length: 16; CDR3: CSAMARVLANDYEQYF
V: TRBV20-1; J: TRBJ1-2; size: many; length: 13; CDR3: CSASWLRGYGYTF
V: TRBV6-5; J: TRBJ2-5; size: many; length: 15; CDR3: CASSPTGQGGETQYF
V: TRBV12-3/TRBV12-4; J: TRBJ1-2; size: many; length: 14; CDR3: CASSLTGGARRGTF
V: TRBV7-9; J: TRBJ1-1; size: many; length: 12; CDR3: CASSFPNTEAFF
V: TRBV5-1; J: TRBJ2-7; size: many; length: 13; CDR3: CASGLDREYEQYF
V: TRBV4-1; J: TRBJ2-3; size: many; length: 16; CDR3: CASSHDGLAPTDTQYF
V: TRBV3-1; J: TRBJ1-1; size: many; length: 16; CDR3: CASSLVGRPVNTEAFF
V: TRBV7-9; J: TRBJ2-3; size: many; length: 15; CDR3: CASSPGLRRTDTQYF
V: TRBV12-3/TRBV12-4; J: TRBJ1-2; size: many; length: 16; CDR3: CASRSNRQVLNYGYTF
V: TRBV5-1; J: TRBJ2-7; size: many; length: 15; CDR3: CASSQNWDRAYEQYF
V: TRBV28; J: TRBJ2-2; size: many; length: 16; CDR3: CASREAGTTSTGELFF
V: TRBV20-1; J: TRBJ2-5; size: many; length: 13; CDR3: CSAHGLSKQTQYF
V: TRBV5-5; J: TRBJ2-1; size: -; length: 15; CDR3: CASSLVEGGYNEQFF
V: TRBV5-6; J: TRBJ2-2; size: many; length: 15; CDR3: CASSSAGANTGELFF
V: TRBV27; J: TRBJ2-7; size: many; length: 16; CDR3: CASSLLGTGLFDEQYF
V: TRBV7-2; J: TRBJ2-1; size: few; length: 15; CDR3: CASSLSSNEVDEQFF
V: TRBV7-7; J: TRBJ2-2; size: -; length: 16; CDR3: CASSPTAGVPPGELFF
V: TRBV20-1; J: TRBJ1-2; size: many; length: 12; CDR3: CSASSQVYGYTF
V: TRBV14; J: TRBJ1-1; size: many; length: 14; CDR3: CASSRDGTGAEAFF
V: TRBV7-6; J: TRBJ2-7; size: many; length: 15; CDR3: CASSLEASGALGQYF
V: TRBV11-2; J: TRBJ2-3; size: many; length: 15; CDR3: CASSLATSGTDTQYF
V: TRBV20-1; J: TRBJ2-3; size: many; length: 12; CDR3: CSAGAEPDTQYF
V: TRBV29-1; J: TRBJ2-7; size: many; length: 12; CDR3: CSAQQGIYEQYF
V: TRBV20-1; J: TRBJ2-3; size: many; length: 16; CDR3: CSARRATNTLVDTQYF
V: TRBV6-1; J: TRBJ2-5; size: many; length: 18; CDR3: CASESARTGQGGRETQYF
V: TRBV15; J: TRBJ2-4; size: many; length: 13; CDR3: CATSRSQGYIQYF